This passage covers 21 T cell receptor beta chains from one sample sequenced in a study of Graves' ophthalmopathy and Graves' hyperthyroidism. As the template, RNA transcripts were used to amplify TCR beta CDR3 regions. RT-PCR was first run with HTBI primers, then multiplex PCR in a second round. In TCRdb, the multiplex PCR reads were re-called with MiXCR into one record per CDR3 protein. This sample has about 500,000 distinct CDR3 sequences, with less than 40% found just once. Sequenced: peripheral blood or thyroid tissue (not recorded which). The receptors were gathered from an adult man with Graves' hyperthyroidism.

V is TRBV29-1 and J is TRBJ2-3; D might be TRBD1 or TRBD2, each matching 6 bases. Germline CDR1 is SQVTM and CDR2 is ANQGSEA. The CDR3 length is 15 residues. V was pared by 5 bases and J by 0 bases, with 15 bases between. The CDR3 reads CSVLRGRTSTDTQYF. CDR3 nucleotides: TGCAGCGTTTTAAGGGGGAGGACTAGCACAGATACGCAGTATTTT.

This clonotype was counted ten times or more. The rearrangement joins TRBV4-1 to TRBJ1-6; D perhaps matches TRBD1 (5 bases). Germline-derived CDR1 and CDR2 are MGHRA and YSYEKL. V gave up 0 bases and J gave up 6 bases, with 6 bases separating them. This CDR3 region has 14 residues. CDR3 in DNA: TGCGCCAGCAGCCAAGAAGGGGCTAATTCACCCCTCCACTTT. Translating it yields CASSQEGANSPLHF.

The sample holds many counts of this clonotype. J is TRBJ2-7 and V is TRBV12-3 or TRBV12-4, with D hard to call. CDR3 length equals 14 residues. Deletions cut 5 bases from V and 1 base from J, with 12 bases between. CDR3 DNA sequence: TGTGCCAGCAGTCCCCGACTGATATCCTACGAGCAGTACTTC. This codes for CASSPRLISYEQYF.

V usage is TRBV29-1 and J usage is TRBJ1-2; the match to TRBD1 covers 7 bases. CDR3 length: 12 residues. Germline CDR1 and CDR2: SQVTM and ANQGSEA. V lost 7 bases, J lost 7 bases, and 9 bases stayed unmatched. The DNA for the CDR3 is TGCAGCGCACCCGGGACAGAGCTTGGCTACACCTTC. This gives the protein CSAPGTELGYTF.

This clonotype came up many times. This rearrangement joins TRBV20-1 to TRBJ1-4; perhaps TRBD1 as D (6 bases). The CDR3 has 12 residues. V gave up 4 bases and J gave up 8 bases, with 11 bases separating them. From germline, CDR1 is DFQATT and CDR2 SNEGSKA (reference sequence). The CDR3 loop reads CSATQGREKLFF. CDR3 sequence (DNA): TGCAGTGCTACGCAGGGGCGGGAAAAACTGTTTTTT.

This clonotype was observed at least ten times. The V and J genes are TRBV9 and TRBJ1-1; D is possibly TRBD1 (5 bases). CDR1 and CDR2 from the germline V gene are SGDLS and YYNGEE. The CDR3 is made up of 13 amino acids. V lost 3 bases to trimming and J lost 4 bases, with 10 bases between them. CDR3 sequence reads: CASSGLGGTEAFF. CDR3 sequence (DNA): TGTGCCAGCAGCGGGCTGGGGGGCACTGAAGCTTTCTTT.

Comments on this clonotype: A junction boundary mismatches the germline segment, possibly from a read error. The chain links TRBV7-3 to TRBJ2-1; D remains unclear. There are 15 residues in the CDR3. Germline V CDR1 and CDR2: SGHTA, FQGTGA. CDR3 protein: CAGSLFEFSYNEQFF. The CDR3 bases are TGTGCCGGCAGCTTATTCGAATTCTCCTACAATGAGCAGTTCTTC.

The chain has TRBV2 and TRBJ1-1; 7 positions match TRBD1. Trimming cost V 6 bases and J 8 bases; bases outside gene matches: 9. The CDR3 runs 13 residues. Germline CDR1 reads SNHLY; CDR2 reads FYNNEI. Written as DNA, the CDR3 is TGTGCCAGCAGGACAGGGCCGTTCCCGGAAGCTTTCTTT. Protein sequence: CASRTGPFPEAFF.

This clonotype was recorded at least ten times. This chain joins TRBV6-5 and TRBJ1-1, with 9 bases that match TRBD1. The CDR3 is made up of 14 amino acids. The junction had 8 bases not matched to a gene; V was cut back by 6 bases and J by 6 bases. The germline gives CDR1 MNHEY, CDR2 SVGAGI. The CDR3 DNA reads as TGTGCCAGCAGCGAAACCGGGACAGGGTCTGAAGCTTTCTTT. It encodes CASSETGTGSEAFF.

V and J are TRBV7-8 and TRBJ1-6; tentative D call: TRBD1 (6 bases). Germline lookup yields CDR1 SGHVS and CDR2 FQNEAQ. V was cut by 3 bases and J by 6 bases, with 9 bases left in between. The CDR3 sequence is 14 residues long. CDR3: CASSLRGINSPLHF. DNA for the CDR3: TGTGCCAGCAGCTTGAGGGGGATTAATTCACCCCTCCACTTT.

This clonotype was counted between two and nine times. The rearrangement joins TRBV4-2 to TRBJ1-6; TRBD1 matches at 9 bases. Trimming at V came to 1 base and at J to 6 bases, leaving 10 bases not matched to a gene. The V gene's germline CDR1 is LGHNA and CDR2 YNFKEQ. CDR3 length: 18 residues. CDR3 nucleotides: TGTGCCAGCAGCCAAGTAAGAATCGGGACAGGGACTAATTCACCCCTCCACTTT. Translating it yields CASSQVRIGTGTNSPLHF.

This clonotype was recorded at least ten times. The rearrangement uses TRBV5-1 and TRBJ2-7; D gene ambiguous. The CDR3 runs 13 residues. The ends were cut back, 2 bases at V and 5 bases at J, with 11 bases in the middle. Germline V gene lookup returns CDR1 SGHRS and CDR2 YFSETQ. The DNA for the CDR3 is TGCGCCAGCAGCTTCGGCGAAAGGGACGAGCAGTACTTC. Translated: CASSFGERDEQYF.

The chain combines TRBV20-1 with TRBJ1-4, with 7 bases aligning to TRBD1. Germline values: CDR1 DFQATT, CDR2 SNEGSKA (reference sequence). V trimming: 3 bases; J trimming: 4 bases; junction bases outside the gene matches: 5. This CDR3 comprises 14 residues. CDR3: CSARGDRNNEKLFF. The CDR3, as DNA: TGCAGTGCTAGGGGGGACAGAAATAATGAAAAACTGTTTTTT.

In this sample, this clonotype turned up many times. The chain uses TRBV5-1 and TRBJ2-2, with D possibly TRBD2 on 6 matching bases. This CDR3 comprises 17 residues. V dropped 0 bases and J dropped 5 bases, with 17 bases sitting between them. Germline lookup yields CDR1 SGHRS and CDR2 YFSETQ. CDR3 protein: CASSLALSTRGTGELFF. Here the CDR3 DNA reads TGCGCCAGCAGCTTGGCCTTGTCGACTAGAGGTACCGGGGAGCTGTTTTTT.

Points on this clonotype: The CDR3 ends on some other residue instead of the conserved phenylalanine or tryptophan, so this is likely a read error. It is unclear where the CDR3 begins or ends on the DNA, so no DNA is shown, and the CDR3 is as TCRdb lists it. The chain joins TRBV7-8 to TRBJ2-3. The germline V gene has CDR1 SGHVS and CDR2 FQNEAQ. The CDR3 spans 10 residues, counting both ends. CDR3 residues: CASSLEEAVL.

The chain combines TRBV10-3 with TRBJ1-5; 10 bases are a match to TRBD1. Germline assignment: CDR1 ENHRY and CDR2 SYGVKD. The CDR3 length is 17 residues. J lost 2 bases, V lost 3 bases, and 7 bases had no gene match. The DNA of the CDR3 is TGTGCCATCAGTGAAGACAGGGGGCGCGATGGCAATCAGCCCCAGCATTTT. Its protein product is CAISEDRGRDGNQPQHF.

In its sample, this clonotype was seen a few times. The rearrangement links TRBV6-6 to TRBJ2-5; 7 positions match TRBD1. The CDR3 is 14 amino acids. The V gene end was trimmed by 7 bases and the J gene end by 3 bases; junction bases not matched to a gene: 8. Germline V gene sequence: CDR1 MNHNY, CDR2 SVGAGI (reference sequence). CDR3 in DNA: TGTGCCAGCAACCGAAGACAGGGCGAAGAGACCCAGTACTTC. It is translated as CASNRRQGEETQYF.

The CDR3 coding sequence is TGCAGCGCTGGGACAGCCTGGGAGGATGAGCAGTTCTTC. Residues: CSAGTAWEDEQFF. The rearrangement joins TRBV29-1 to TRBJ2-1; TRBD1 is a possible D gene (7 bases). The V and J ends lost 7 bases and 8 bases respectively, with 18 bases between them. The CDR3 totals 13 residues. Germline values: CDR1 SQVTM, CDR2 ANQGSEA.

This clonotype was observed a single time. Since the CDR3 does not end with the conserved phenylalanine or tryptophan, this likely comes from a read error. The rearrangement joins TRBV10-2 to TRBJ2-5; 9 nucleotides align to TRBD2. The CDR3 is 15 residues long. Germline CDR1 reads WSHSY; CDR2 reads SAAADI. The V and J ends lost 3 bases and 5 bases, in that order; junction bases with no gene match: 7. The CDR3 here is CASSDGIAGEETQYV. The CDR3 DNA reads TGCGCCAGCAGTGATGGAATAGCGGGAGAGGAGACCCAGTACGTC.

This clonotype has ten or more counts. The gene calls are TRBV6-5 and TRBJ2-7; TRBD1 matches 10 bases. CDR3 length equals 16 residues. Looked up from germline, CDR1 is MNHEY and CDR2 is SVGAGI. V lost 5 bases to trimming and J lost 0 bases; unmatched junction nucleotides: 7. The CDR3 DNA reads TGTGCCAGCAGTGAACTTGGGACAGGGGTCTCCTACGAGCAGTACTTC. Its protein is CASSELGTGVSYEQYF.

J is TRBJ1-4 and V is TRBV15; D is unclear. Between the trimmed V and J ends, which lost 8 bases and 8 bases, there was a span of 12 bases. Germline CDR1 is LNHNV and CDR2 is YYDKDF (reference sequence). The CDR3 runs 12 residues. This chain's CDR3 is CATGRAGEKLFF. CDR3 nucleotides: TGTGCCACCGGCCGGGCGGGGGAAAAACTGTTTTTT.